Below, 6 T cell receptor beta chains from the same sample are listed, as sequenced in a study of T cell clonotyping in hematopoietic cell transplantation. Profiled with immunoSEQ multiplex PCR; TCRdb holds only in-frame clones, not every one. The sample holds over 45,000 clones, about nine tenths seen once. Time point given: recipient sample about 28 days before transplant, after cytoreduction. The specimen comprised peripheral blood mononuclear cells, sampled before stem cell transplant. The receptors come from a man between 60 and 75 years old with biphenotypic leukemia. Some clones in this sample may be carry-over from other donors' samples.

A remark on this clone: An end of the junction differs from the germline gene, which may be a read error. The genes are TRBV4-1 and TRBJ2-3; weak D call: TRBD2 (5 bases). The V gene's germline CDR1 is MGHRA and CDR2 YSYEKL. The CDR3 loop spans 16 amino acids. CDR3 amino acids: CASSHRRLAFLDMQYF. The CDR3 DNA sequence: TGCGCCAGCAGCCATAGACGGCTAGCCTTTCTCGATATGCAGTATTTT.

The rearrangement links TRBV28 to TRBJ2-7, with 9 bases aligning to TRBD1. V lost 2 bases, J lost 2 bases, and 7 bases stayed unmatched. The CDR3 spans 16 residues. Germline assignment: CDR1 MDHEN and CDR2 SYDVKM. This chain's CDR3 is CASSLPPGTGTYEQYF. The DNA for the CDR3 is TGTGCCAGCAGTTTACCCCCCGGGACAGGGACCTACGAGCAGTACTTC.

The chain couples TRBV29-1 to TRBJ1-1; D gene uncertain. V was pared by 3 bases and J by 0 bases, with 8 bases between. CDR1 is SQVTM and CDR2 is ANQGSEA in the germline V gene. The CDR3 spans 13 residues. The CDR3 region has the DNA TGCAGCGTTGATTTCCAGGTGAACACTGAAGCTTTCTTT. Translating it yields CSVDFQVNTEAFF.

The chain joins TRBV7-2 to TRBJ2-3; D tentatively reads TRBD1 or TRBD2 (5 bases each). This CDR3 has 14 residues. V lost 5 bases, J lost 5 bases, and 14 bases lay in between. Germline CDR1 SGHTA, CDR2 FQGNSA. CDR3 protein: CASSPGTSGDTQYF. The CDR3, as DNA: TGTGCCAGCAGCCCCGGGACCTCAGGAGATACGCAGTATTTT. The entire variable domain, with the rest obtained from reference TRBV7-2 and TRBJ2-3, is as follows: GAGVSQSPSNKVTEKGKDVELRCDPISGHTALYWYRQSLGQGLEFLIYFQGNSAPDKSGLPSDRFSAERTGGSVSTLTIQRTQQEDSAVYLCASSPGTSGDTQYFGPGTRLTVL.

This clone was found a few times. The gene calls are TRBV19 and TRBJ2-7; tentatively, D is TRBD1 or TRBD2 (5 bases each). CDR1 and CDR2 from the germline V gene are LNHDA and SQIVND (reference sequence). Trimming shortened V by 10 bases and J by 3 bases, and 22 bases separated the two germline ends. This CDR3 has 15 amino acids. In DNA form, the CDR3 reads TGTGCCACCTCACTACGGGACGGCGAGTTCTACGAGCAGTACTTC. This encodes CATSLRDGEFYEQYF.

The gene calls are TRBV2 and TRBJ1-2; tentative D call: TRBD1 (5 bases). The CDR3 runs 12 residues. V was trimmed by 7 bases and J by 5 bases, leaving 11 bases between them. The germline V gene has CDR1 SNHLY and CDR2 FYNNEI. In DNA form, the CDR3 reads TGTGCCAGCAATGCCAGGGCTTATGGCTACACCTTC. Its translation is CASNARAYGYTF.